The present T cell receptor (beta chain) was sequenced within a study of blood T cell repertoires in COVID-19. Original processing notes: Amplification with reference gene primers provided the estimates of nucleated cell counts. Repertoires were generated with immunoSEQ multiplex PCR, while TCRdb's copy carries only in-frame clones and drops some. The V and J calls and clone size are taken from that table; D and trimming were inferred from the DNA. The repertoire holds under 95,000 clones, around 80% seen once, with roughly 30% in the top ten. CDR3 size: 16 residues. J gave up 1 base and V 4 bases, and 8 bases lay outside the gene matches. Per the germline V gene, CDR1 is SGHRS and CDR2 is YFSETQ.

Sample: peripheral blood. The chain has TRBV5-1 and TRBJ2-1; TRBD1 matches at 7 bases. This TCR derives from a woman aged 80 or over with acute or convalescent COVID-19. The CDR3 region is CASSRGSQGSYNEQFF. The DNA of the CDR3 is TGCGCCAGCAGCCGAGGGTCACAGGGGTCCTACAATGAGCAGTTCTTC.